This is a list of T cell receptor beta chains from one sample in a study of shared clonotypes between healthy human individuals. Clones were sequenced by immunoSEQ multiplex PCR, and TCRdb holds only the in-frame ones, with some missing. The sample shows a few million clones, more than 90% of them seen only once. The specimen was naive CD4+ T cells sorted from blood. The receptors were sampled from a man aged 18 to 30 in good health. Both conserved end residues are part of each CDR3. The D gene is left open where the match is weak. The size entry is marked missing in some rows and otherwise reads once, few, many or a size class.

TGTGCCAGCAGTTTAGGCCTAGCGGGCAATGAGCAGTTCTTC,CASSLGLAGNEQFF,TRBV28,TRBJ2-1,TRBD2,.
TGTGCCAGCACCCAGCTGTTGAACACTGAAGCTTTCTTT,CASTQLLNTEAFF,TRBV28,TRBJ1-1,.,once
TGTGCCAGCAGTGTAACTAGCGGGACATACGAGCAGTACTTC,CASSVTSGTYEQYF,TRBV6-1,TRBJ2-7,TRBD2,few
TGTGCCAGCAGCGGGACTAGCGTCTCCTACGAGCAGTACTTC,CASSGTSVSYEQYF,TRBV2,TRBJ2-7,TRBD2,.
TGCGCCAGCAGCCAGATACAGAGGGCCCCTTACGAGCAGTACTTC,CASSQIQRAPYEQYF,TRBV4-3,TRBJ2-7,.,.
TGTGCCAGCAGCTCCTTCCAAGGGTCCTATGGCTACACCTTC,CASSSFQGSYGYTF,TRBV11-2,TRBJ1-2,.,.
TGTGCCAGCAGCTTCGACAGGCAGTCGGACGAGCAGTACTTC,CASSFDRQSDEQYF,TRBV7-9,TRBJ2-7,.,.
TGTGCCAGCAGTGAACCAGACTATGGCTACACCTTC,CASSEPDYGYTF,TRBV6-1,TRBJ1-2,.,.
TGTGCCAGCACCGGGACAGGGAACACCGGGGAGCTGTTTTTT,CASTGTGNTGELFF,TRBV11-2,TRBJ2-2,TRBD1,.
TGTGCCACAGGGGTAGTAAGTGGAAACACCATATATTTT,CATGVVSGNTIYF,TRBV30,TRBJ1-3,TRBD1,.
TGCAGCGTTGAGGGGACAGGGGGCCCTGAAGCTTTCTTT,CSVEGTGGPEAFF,TRBV29-1,TRBJ1-1,TRBD1,.
TGCGCCAGCAGCCCGACAGGGGCGAAGAGCTCCTACAATGAGCAGTTCTTC,CASSPTGAKSSYNEQFF,TRBV4-1,TRBJ2-1,TRBD1,.
TGTGCCAGCAGTAGGATGACTGAAGCTTTCTTT,CASSRMTEAFF,TRBV6-1,TRBJ1-1,.,.
TGCGCCAGCAGCCCCCGGGACAGGGAAGTGACCCAGTACTTC,CASSPRDREVTQYF,TRBV5-1,TRBJ2-5,TRBD1,.
TGTGCCAGCAGTGGGGTGGACAAGGGTAGTGACGAGCAGTACTTC,CASSGVDKGSDEQYF,TRBV28,TRBJ2-7,.,.
TGCGCCAGCTCCACTCTTTTGGGGACAGGGATAAGTGGCTACACCTTC,CASSTLLGTGISGYTF,TRBV4-1,TRBJ1-2,TRBD1,.
TGTGCCAGCAGCCGGGGACAGGGGGCGAAGAGCTCCTACGAGCAGTACTTC,CASSRGQGAKSSYEQYF,TRBV5-6,TRBJ2-7,TRBD1,.
TGTGCCAGCAGTTTGCGACGGGATAGCAATCAGCCCCAGCATTTT,CASSLRRDSNQPQHF,TRBV27,TRBJ1-5,.,.
TGTGCCAGCAGCTTTGGGGGGAGCAATCAGCCCCAGCATTTT,CASSFGGSNQPQHF,TRBV11-2,TRBJ1-5,.,.
TGTGCCAGTACGGGATACGGGGAAAAACTGTTTTTT,CASTGYGEKLFF,TRBV19,TRBJ1-4,.,.
TGTGCCACCCGGTCTAGCGGGGGGGGTTGGGAGACCCAGTACTTC,CATRSSGGGWETQYF,TRBV27,TRBJ2-5,TRBD2,.
TGTGCCAGCAGCCAAGTTGAGGGAGGTTCACCCCTCCACTTT,CASSQVEGGSPLHF,TRBV14,TRBJ1-6,.,.
TGTGCCAGCAGTTATAAACAGGGGGTCCTGGAGACCCAGTACTTC,CASSYKQGVLETQYF,TRBV27,TRBJ2-5,TRBD1,.
TGTGCCATCAGTGAGTCTTCCATCCCGGGAGATACGCAGTATTTT,CAISESSIPGDTQYF,TRBV10-3,TRBJ2-3,.,.
TGTGCCAGCAGCGCCGGGACTAGCGGCGAGCAGTTCTTC,CASSAGTSGEQFF,TRBV9,TRBJ2-1,TRBD2,.
TGTGCCAGCAGCTTAGGCCTAGGCGCAGATACGCAGTATTTT,CASSLGLGADTQYF,TRBV7-2,TRBJ2-3,.,.
TGTGCCTGGAGCCAGGGCCTAACTGGTGAAGCTTTCTTT,CAWSQGLTGEAFF,TRBV30,TRBJ1-1,.,.
TGTGCCAGCAGACCGGGGACAAACTATAATTCACCCCTCCACTTT,CASRPGTNYNSPLHF,TRBV6-5,TRBJ1-6,.,.
TGTGCCAGCAGCTTGGACAGCCGACTGTTTCACTATGGCTACACCTTC,CASSLDSRLFHYGYTF,TRBV11-2,TRBJ1-2,.,once
TGTGCCAGTAGGCAACAGGGGACTAATGAAAAACTGTTTTTT,CASRQQGTNEKLFF,TRBV19,TRBJ1-4,TRBD1,.
TGCGCCAGCAGCTCCGGGACAGCCTCTGGAAACACCATATATTTT,CASSSGTASGNTIYF,TRBV5-1,TRBJ1-3,TRBD1,.
TGTGCCAGCAGCTCCCCTAGCGGGAGGGCAGGAGGCACAGATACGCAGTATTTT,CASSSPSGRAGGTDTQYF,TRBV7-2,TRBJ2-3,TRBD2,.
TGTGCCAGCAGTGAAGTTGGGGGCGGAAACTATGGCTACACCTTC,CASSEVGGGNYGYTF,TRBV6-1,TRBJ1-2,.,.
TGTGCCAGCAGTCTAGCGGGAGTCGGTTGGAATGAGCAGTTCTTC,CASSLAGVGWNEQFF,TRBV7-2,TRBJ2-1,TRBD2,.
TGTGCCAGTAGTATAGGAGAGATGGGGCCCCAGCATTTT,CASSIGEMGPQHF,TRBV19,TRBJ1-5,.,.
TGTGCCAGTAGTATTTTATTTGATGCGCGATACTACGAGCAGTACTTC,CASSILFDARYYEQYF,TRBV19,TRBJ2-7,.,.
TGTGCCAGCTCCAGCGTTAGCGGGATCCAAGAGACCCAGTACTTC,CASSSVSGIQETQYF,TRBV6-5,TRBJ2-5,TRBD2,.
TGTGCCAGCAGCCCACTAGCGGGGCTAATCACCGGGGAGCTGTTTTTT,CASSPLAGLITGELFF,TRBV7-9,TRBJ2-2,TRBD2,.
TGTGCCAGCAGCCAGCTGTGGAGTAGTACAACCTACGAGCAGTACTTC,CASSQLWSSTTYEQYF,TRBV7-9,TRBJ2-7,.,.
TGCGCCAGCAGCTTGAGGCAGGGATACGAGCAGTACTTC,CASSLRQGYEQYF,TRBV5-1,TRBJ2-7,.,.
TGTGCCAGCAGGGACTACGAGCAGTACTTC,CASRDYEQYF,TRBV6-1,TRBJ2-7,.,.
TGTGCCAGCAGTGAATTTTGGGCGAACTTC,CASSEFWANF,TRBV6-1,TRBJ2-7,.,.
TGTGCCATCACCGACAGAAACTATGGCTACACCTTC,CAITDRNYGYTF,TRBV10-3,TRBJ1-2,.,.
TGTGCCAGCAGTTACTACCCCCTCGATCAGCCCCAGCATTTT,CASSYYPLDQPQHF,TRBV6-6,TRBJ1-5,.,few
TGTGCCAGCTCACCATTTCAGGGCCGGACCGCTGAGTCTTTCTTT,CASSPFQGRTAESFF,TRBV18,TRBJ1-1,.,.
TGTGCCAGCAGCTTGGGGGCCAGGTCAATCACTGAAGCTTTCTTT,CASSLGARSITEAFF,TRBV5-4,TRBJ1-1,.,.
TGTGCCAGCAGCTTAATTATTCAGCGGGGGGGCAATGAGCAGTTCTTC,CASSLIIQRGGNEQFF,TRBV7-9,TRBJ2-1,TRBD2,.
TGCGCCAGCAGCTTGCCTGGGAACGAGCAGTACTTC,CASSLPGNEQYF,TRBV5-1,TRBJ2-7,.,.
TGTGCCAGCAGTGGATCCGGGACAGGGCGTTCACCCCTCCACTTT,CASSGSGTGRSPLHF,TRBV6-5,TRBJ1-6,TRBD1,.
TGTGCCAGCAGTGTGGGGGTCCGCGATCAGCCCCAGCATTTT,CASSVGVRDQPQHF,TRBV6-1,TRBJ1-5,.,.